This TCR beta chain appears in the sequencing data of a study of lymphopenia after photon versus proton radiotherapy. Study-level results: Larger post-nadir TCR diversity loss correlated inversely with survival in deceased patients.

Trimming cost V 3 bases and J 0 bases; bases outside gene matches: 5. The CDR3 loop spans 16 amino acids. CDR1 is LNHDA, CDR2 SQIVND, per germline (reference sequence). On this clone: What it binds is unknown.

Generated by immunoSEQ multiplex PCR, the TCRdb table keeps only in-frame clones and is missing some. Of some 30,000 clones detected, 90% appear once; the ten largest clones hold approximately 6.5%. V is TRBV19 and J is TRBJ1-5; the match to TRBD1 covers 7 bases. The source is a woman in her forties or fifties with pancreatic cancer. Sequenced here: peripheral blood, sampled from a patient treated with photon-based radiotherapy. The CDR3 is CASSIPGQYSNQPQHF. CDR3 nucleotide sequence: TGTGCCAGTAGTATCCCGGGACAGTATAGCAATCAGCCCCAGCATTTT.